This TCR beta chain was observed in a study of blood T cell repertoires in COVID-19. Overall study: Researchers got acute and convalescent COVID-19 samples from the United States, Italy and Spain.

The data were produced by immunoSEQ multiplex PCR, yet TCRdb's version contains in-frame clones alone and is incomplete. The repertoire includes 300,000 to 400,000 clones, about 89% of them detected once, and about 2.3% sits in the top ten. The receptor's source is a woman in her fifties or sixties with COVID-19, enrolled during active disease. The material sequenced was peripheral blood.

The CDR3 DNA sequence: TGCGCCAGCAGCTTCCAAGGGGATCAGCCCCAGCATTTT. Its protein product is CASSFQGDQPQHF. The V and J genes are TRBV5-1 and TRBJ1-5; TRBD1 is a possible D gene (5 bases). The CDR3 has 13 residues. CDR1 SGHRS and CDR2 YFSETQ come from the germline V gene. Trimming shortened V by 2 bases and J by 5 bases, and 8 bases separated the two germline ends.